A selection of T cell receptor beta chains follows, all from one sample in a study of STAT5B mutations in CD4+ large granular lymphocyte leukemia. Clones were sequenced by immunoSEQ multiplex PCR, and TCRdb holds only the in-frame ones, with some missing. In the table there are tens of thousands of clones, approximately 67% of which are singletons. Specimen: CD4+ T cells from blood buffy coats. These receptors all stem from a human donor in good health. CDR3s include the opening cysteine and the closing phenylalanine or tryptophan. The D gene is left open where the match is weak. Clone size is not always given. Where it is, it says once, few, many or a class for expanded clones.

>.|TRBV10-3|TRBJ1-5|.
TGTGCCATCAGTGAGTCGCCAGGAGTTAATCAGCCCCAGCATTTT
CAISESPGVNQPQHF
>TRBD1|TRBV4-3|TRBJ1-1|.
TGCGCCAGCAGCCAAATCGGGACAGGGATTAGAAACACTGAAGCTTTCTTT
CASSQIGTGIRNTEAFF
>TRBD1|TRBV27|TRBJ2-1|few
TGTGCCAGCAGTGCCCGACAGGGGACGCATGAGCAGTTCTTC
CASSARQGTHEQFF
>TRBD2|TRBV28|TRBJ2-1|.
TGTGCCAGCAGTTCTGGGACTAGCGAAAATGAGCAGTTCTTC
CASSSGTSENEQFF
>TRBD1|TRBV19|TRBJ1-5|.
TGTGCCAGTAGTAAGGACAGGGTCGATCAGCCCCAGCATTTT
CASSKDRVDQPQHF
>TRBD1|TRBV5-1|TRBJ1-2|.
TGCGCCAGCAGCCCCTTGGATGGGGGCTACAGGGGGACGGGCTACACCTTC
CASSPLDGGYRGTGYTF
>.|TRBV11-3|TRBJ2-7|.
TGTGCCAGCAGCGGCGGGGCCTACGAGCAGTACTTC
CASSGGAYEQYF
>.|TRBV10-3|TRBJ1-4|.
TGTGCCATCAGAGCCGACCAGGGGATGGGTGAAAAACTGTTTTTT
CAIRADQGMGEKLFF
>TRBD1|TRBV7-9|TRBJ1-2|.
TGTGCCAGCAGCCCTAATCCGGGACAGGGGATCTATGGCTACACCTTC
CASSPNPGQGIYGYTF
>TRBD2|TRBV5-1|TRBJ2-3|.
TGCGCCAGCAGCGGTACCGGGGGGGCCGGGACAGATACGCAGTATTTT
CASSGTGGAGTDTQYF
>.|TRBV2|TRBJ1-5|.
TGTGCCAGCAGTGGAGAGCATGTTTATAGCAATCAGCCCCAGCATTTT
CASSGEHVYSNQPQHF
>.|TRBV2|TRBJ2-7|.
TGTGCCAGCAGCGATCGCTACGAGCAGTACTTC
CASSDRYEQYF
>TRBD1|TRBV6-6|TRBJ2-7|.
TGTGCCAGCAGTCCTACGACAGGGGGCAGGGAGCAGTACTTC
CASSPTTGGREQYF
>TRBD2|TRBV5-1|TRBJ2-3|.
TGCGCCAGCAGCCCTAGCGGGGCCGGCACAGATACGCAGTATTTT
CASSPSGAGTDTQYF
>TRBD1|TRBV6-4|TRBJ2-3|.
TGTGCCAGCAGTGAGGGACAGGGGCCCTATACGCAGTATTTT
CASSEGQGPYTQYF
>TRBD1|TRBV11-3|TRBJ2-1|.
TGTGCCAGCAGCTTTGGACAGGACGGAGAGCAGTTCTTC
CASSFGQDGEQFF
>TRBD2|TRBV5-1|TRBJ2-5|.
TGCGCCAGCAGCGGGCGGGGGGGCACGGAGACCCAGTACTTC
CASSGRGGTETQYF
>.|TRBV6-1|TRBJ2-3|.
TGTGCCAGCATAGTCTCAGGGTCCAGGACAGATACGCAGTATTTT
CASIVSGSRTDTQYF
>.|TRBV13|TRBJ1-1|few
TGTGCCAGCAGCCTGGACATGAACACTGAAGCTTTCTTT
CASSLDMNTEAFF
>.|TRBV11-2|TRBJ2-1|.
TGTGCCAGCAGGCCGGACCTTGGGTCCTACAATGAGCAGTTCTTC
CASRPDLGSYNEQFF
>TRBD1|TRBV2|TRBJ1-2|few
TGTGCCAGCATCCCGGGACAGGGATATGGCTACACCTTC
CASIPGQGYGYTF
>TRBD2|TRBV7-9|TRBJ2-2|.
TGTGCCAGCAGGCCGGGACTAGGGCCCGGGGAGCTGTTTTTT
CASRPGLGPGELFF
>TRBD1|TRBV5-8|TRBJ2-1|few
TGTGCCAGCAGATCTCTCGGGACAGGAGTATACAATGAGCAGTTCTTC
CASRSLGTGVYNEQFF
>TRBD1|TRBV7-2|TRBJ2-2|.
TGTGCCAGCAGCTCACGGACAGGGGAGGGCGGGGAGCTGTTTTTT
CASSSRTGEGGELFF
>.|TRBV27|TRBJ1-6|few
TGTGCCAGCAGTCCGTTTCGGGGGGATAATTCACCCCTCCACTTT
CASSPFRGDNSPLHF
>TRBD1|TRBV11-2|TRBJ2-7|.
TGTGCCAGCAGCTCTCAGACAGGGCCCTCCTACGAGCAGTACTTC
CASSSQTGPSYEQYF
>TRBD1|TRBV5-6|TRBJ1-5|.
TGTGCCAGCAGCTTGTACGACAGGGGGGCCGATCAGCCCCAGCATTTT
CASSLYDRGADQPQHF
>TRBD2|TRBV2|TRBJ2-3|.
TGTGCCAGCAGTGGTTACGGGGGGGCGAGAGATACGCAGTATTTT
CASSGYGGARDTQYF
>.|TRBV6-1|TRBJ1-1|few
TGTGCCAGCAGCCCTCAGGGGTCCCACACTGAAGCTTTCTTT
CASSPQGSHTEAFF
>.|TRBV5-1|TRBJ1-1|few
TGCGCCAGCAGCACTCCAGGGGTCTGGGGTATGAACACTGAAGCTTTCTTT
CASSTPGVWGMNTEAFF
>TRBD1|TRBV18|TRBJ1-2|once
TGTGCCAGCTCACAGGCCACAGGGGGTGGCTATGGCTACACCTTC
CASSQATGGGYGYTF
>.|TRBV19|TRBJ1-2|.
TGTGCCAGTAGTATCCTTCCGACAGGTCCCTTTATGAAGGGCTACACCTTC
CASSILPTGPFMKGYTF
>.|TRBV5-1|TRBJ1-3|.
TGCGCCAGCAGCTTGGGGGACGGGAGCTCTGGAAACACCATATATTTT
CASSLGDGSSGNTIYF
>.|TRBV7-2|TRBJ2-5|.
TGTGCCAGCAGCTTAGTGGGGGGAGAGACCCAGTACTTC
CASSLVGGETQYF
>.|TRBV5-6|TRBJ2-3|.
TGTGCCAGCAGCTTACGCGGGGGCCGACTGACAGATACGCAGTATTTT
CASSLRGGRLTDTQYF
>.|TRBV5-1|TRBJ2-4|once
TGCGCCAGCAGCTTGGCCTCGGGGGCGGCCAAAAACATTCAGTACTTC
CASSLASGAAKNIQYF
>.|TRBV5-6|TRBJ1-2|.
TGTGCCAGCAGCTTGGTACAGGCCTCGGGAGGCTACACCTTC
CASSLVQASGGYTF
>TRBD2|TRBV28|TRBJ2-2|.
TGTGCCAGCAGTTTCTTCGGGACTAGGGGTACCGGGGAGCTGTTTTTT
CASSFFGTRGTGELFF
>.|TRBV2|TRBJ2-5|.
TGTGCCAGCAGGGAGGGGGCCCAAGAGACCCAGTACTTC
CASREGAQETQYF
>.|TRBV19|TRBJ1-2|few
TGTGCCAGTACTGGGGCCAATCACTATGGCTACACCTTC
CASTGANHYGYTF
>.|TRBV2|TRBJ1-2|.
TGTGCCAGCAGCGGGACTCAGATATATGGCTACACCTTC
CASSGTQIYGYTF
>TRBD1|TRBV5-1|TRBJ1-2|.
TGCGCCAGCAGTTGGGACAGGGGGGATGGCTACACCTTC
CASSWDRGDGYTF
>.|TRBV19|TRBJ1-1|.
TGTGCCAGTAGGTTGGGGCAGCAGAACACTGAAGCTTTCTTT
CASRLGQQNTEAFF
>.|TRBV25-1|TRBJ2-7|once
TGTGCCAGCAGCCCAATCGCCCTCGAGGGCAAATACGAGCAGTACTTC
CASSPIALEGKYEQYF
>.|TRBV4-3|TRBJ1-4|.
TGCGCCAGCCAAGGATCCGGTAATGAAAAACTGTTTTTT
CASQGSGNEKLFF
>.|TRBV2|TRBJ1-5|.
TGTGCCAGCAGTGAGTTTAGCAATCAGCCCCAGCATTTT
CASSEFSNQPQHF
>.|TRBV25-1|TRBJ1-2|.
TGTGCCAGCAGTGAATGGGAAACAGATCATGGCTACACCTTC
CASSEWETDHGYTF
>TRBD2|TRBV10-3|TRBJ2-3|.
TGTGCCATCAGTGAGCTCGGACTAGCGGGGGGGACTCCCCATACGCAGTATTTT
CAISELGLAGGTPHTQYF